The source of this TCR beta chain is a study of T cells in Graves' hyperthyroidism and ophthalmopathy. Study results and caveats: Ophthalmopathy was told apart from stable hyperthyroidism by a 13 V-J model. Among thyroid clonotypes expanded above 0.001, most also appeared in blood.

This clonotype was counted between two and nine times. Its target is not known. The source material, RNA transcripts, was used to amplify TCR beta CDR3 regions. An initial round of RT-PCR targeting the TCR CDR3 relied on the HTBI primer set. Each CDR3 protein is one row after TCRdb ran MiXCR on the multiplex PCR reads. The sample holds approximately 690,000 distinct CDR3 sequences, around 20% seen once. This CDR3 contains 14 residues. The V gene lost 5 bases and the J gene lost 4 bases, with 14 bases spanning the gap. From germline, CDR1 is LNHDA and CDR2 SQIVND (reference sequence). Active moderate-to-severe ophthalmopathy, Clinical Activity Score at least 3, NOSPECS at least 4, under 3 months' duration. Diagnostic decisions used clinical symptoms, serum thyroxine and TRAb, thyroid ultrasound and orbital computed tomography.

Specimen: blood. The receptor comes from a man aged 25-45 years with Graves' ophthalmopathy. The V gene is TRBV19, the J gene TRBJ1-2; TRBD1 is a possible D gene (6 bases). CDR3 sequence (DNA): TGTGCCAGTAGTCCCCACGACAGGAGCTATGGCTACACCTTC. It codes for CASSPHDRSYGYTF. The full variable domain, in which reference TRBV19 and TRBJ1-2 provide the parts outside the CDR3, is DGGITQSPKYLFRKEGQNVTLSCEQNLNHDAMYWYRQDPGQGLRLIYYSQIVNDFQKGDIAEGYSVSREKKESFPLTVTSAQKNPTAFYLCASSPHDRSYGYTFGSGTRLTVV.